These 8 T cell receptor beta chains were sequenced from one sample in a study of PD-1 blockade in mismatch repair-deficient tumors. Data came from immunoSEQ multiplex PCR; TCRdb stores just in-frame clones and leaves some out. The data show about 38,000 clones, with more than 75% seen just once and 22% held by the top ten. Sequencing used peripheral blood, obtained 4 weeks after starting pembrolizumab. The receptors shown here come from an adult with mismatch repair-deficient cancer.

This clone was seen more than once but under ten times. This chain joins TRBV7-9 and TRBJ1-2; TRBD1 matches at 8 bases. The CDR3 covers 15 residues. V lost 6 bases and J lost 3; bases outside the gene matches: 9. Germline CDR1 is SEHNR and CDR2 is FQNEAQ (reference sequence). The CDR3: CASRDSGGADYGYTF. The DNA of the CDR3 is TGTGCCAGCAGGGACTCAGGGGGCGCGGACTATGGCTACACCTTC.

The chain joins TRBV15 to TRBJ1-2; TRBD1 matches 7 bases. Germline V lookup: CDR1 LNHNV, CDR2 YYDKDF (reference sequence). The CDR3 loop spans 16 amino acids. V was pared by 1 base and J by 4 bases, with 9 bases of the junction left unmatched. Written as DNA, the CDR3 is TGTGCCACCAGCAGAGGTCGACAGGGAGGAATCTATGGCTACACCTTC. Translating it yields CATSRGRQGGIYGYTF.

This clone turned up a few times. This sequence joins TRBV4-3 and TRBJ2-4; D unclear. V lost 0 bases and J 8 bases, leaving 11 bases between the germline ends. Germline V lookup: CDR1 LGHNA, CDR2 YSLEER. This CDR3 comprises 14 residues. CDR3 residues: CASSQDGENDIQYF. For the CDR3, the DNA is TGCGCCAGCAGCCAAGATGGTGAGAATGACATTCAGTACTTC.

The chain links TRBV7-2 to TRBJ2-7; D not certain. The V gene lost 2 bases and the J gene lost 2 bases, with 1 base spanning the gap. The germline CDR1 and CDR2 sequences are SGHTA and FQGNSA. This CDR3 comprises 11 residues. The CDR3 sequence is CASSLTYEQYF. Here the CDR3 DNA reads TGTGCCAGCAGCTTAACCTACGAGCAGTACTTC.

This clone has only one observation. The chain carries TRBV28 and TRBJ1-3, with a weak D call TRBD1 (6 bases). CDR3 length: 13 residues. Trimming left V 5 bases short and J 7 bases short, with 12 bases between. CDR1 is MDHEN, CDR2 SYDVKM, per germline. The CDR3 DNA reads as TGTGCCAGCAGTCCTTATCAGGGGAACACCATATATTTT. Its protein product is CASSPYQGNTIYF.

V usage is TRBV11-2 and J usage is TRBJ2-7; 8 positions match TRBD2. The CDR3 runs to 15 residues. The germline gives CDR1 SGHAT, CDR2 FQNNGV. Trimming took 2 bases from V and 3 from J; bases not matched to a gene: 6. This CDR3 is CASSLRAGVVYEQYF. DNA of the CDR3: TGTGCCAGCAGCTTACGAGCGGGAGTCGTCTACGAGCAGTACTTC.

The rearrangement uses TRBV18 and TRBJ2-3; weak D call: TRBD1 (5 bases). The V gene's germline CDR1 is KGHSH and CDR2 LQKENI. The CDR3 length is 15 residues. Trimming pared 2 bases from V and 4 bases from J, leaving 13 bases between. CDR3 region: CASSPLRDSPDTQYF. The CDR3 bases are TGTGCCAGCTCACCATTGCGAGACAGCCCAGATACGCAGTATTTT.

The J gene is TRBJ2-7, the V gene TRBV25-1; D may be TRBD1 or TRBD2 (5 bases each). V was pared by 0 bases and J by 6 bases, with 12 bases between. The germline CDR1 and CDR2 sequences are MGHDK and SYGVNS. The CDR3 is 14 amino acids. The CDR3 region has the DNA TGTGCCAGCAGTGAATACGGCAGGGAGCCCGAGCAGTACTTC. Protein: CASSEYGREPEQYF.